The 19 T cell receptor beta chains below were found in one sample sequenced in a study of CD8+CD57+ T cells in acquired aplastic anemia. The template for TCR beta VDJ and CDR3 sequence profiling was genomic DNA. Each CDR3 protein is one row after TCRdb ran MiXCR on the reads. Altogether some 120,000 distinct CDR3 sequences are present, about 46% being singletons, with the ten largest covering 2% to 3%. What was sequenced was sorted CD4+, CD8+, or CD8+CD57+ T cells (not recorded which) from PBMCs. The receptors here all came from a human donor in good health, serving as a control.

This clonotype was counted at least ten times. DNA for the CDR3: TGTGCCAGCTCACCATCCGCGTTGAAGTCTAATGAAAAACTGTTTTTT. This sequence encodes CASSPSALKSNEKLFF. This sequence joins TRBV18 and TRBJ1-4; D not resolved. This CDR3 has 16 amino acids. Per the germline V gene, CDR1 is KGHSH and CDR2 is LQKENI. Deletions cut 2 bases from V and 3 bases from J, with 13 bases between.

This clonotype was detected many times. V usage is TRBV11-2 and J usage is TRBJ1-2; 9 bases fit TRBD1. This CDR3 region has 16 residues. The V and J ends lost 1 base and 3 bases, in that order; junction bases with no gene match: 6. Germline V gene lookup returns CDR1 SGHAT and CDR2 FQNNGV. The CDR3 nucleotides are TGTGCCAGCAGCTTAGGCGGACAGGGGCAGGACTATGGCTACACCTTC. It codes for CASSLGGQGQDYGYTF. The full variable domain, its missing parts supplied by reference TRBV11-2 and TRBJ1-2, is EAGVAQSPRYKIIEKRQSVAFWCNPISGHATLYWYQQILGQGPKLLIQFQNNGVVDDSQLPKDRFSAERLKGVDSTLKIQPAKLEDSAVYLCASSLGGQGQDYGYTFGSGTRLTVV.

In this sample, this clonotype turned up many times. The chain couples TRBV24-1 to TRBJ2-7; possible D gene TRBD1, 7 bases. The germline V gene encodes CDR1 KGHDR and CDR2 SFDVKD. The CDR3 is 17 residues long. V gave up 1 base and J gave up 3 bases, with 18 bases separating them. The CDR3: CATSDFLDREANYEQYF. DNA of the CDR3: TGTGCCACCAGTGATTTCTTAGACAGGGAGGCGAACTACGAGCAGTACTTC.

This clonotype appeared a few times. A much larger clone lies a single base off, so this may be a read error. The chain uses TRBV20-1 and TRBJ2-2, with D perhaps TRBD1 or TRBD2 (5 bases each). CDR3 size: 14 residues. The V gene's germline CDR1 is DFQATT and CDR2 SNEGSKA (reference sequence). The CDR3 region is CSARGQLNTGEPFF. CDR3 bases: TGCAGTGCTAGAGGACAGTTGAACACCGGGGAGCCGTTTTTT.

The CDR3 bases are TGTGCCATCAGGGACAGGGGGCTCGACACTGAAGCTTTCTTT. Protein: CAIRDRGLDTEAFF. The V call is TRBV10-3, the J call TRBJ1-1; 11 bases are shared with TRBD1. Germline assignment: CDR1 ENHRY and CDR2 SYGVKD. V lost 6 bases and J lost 3; bases outside the gene matches: 3. CDR3 length: 14 residues.

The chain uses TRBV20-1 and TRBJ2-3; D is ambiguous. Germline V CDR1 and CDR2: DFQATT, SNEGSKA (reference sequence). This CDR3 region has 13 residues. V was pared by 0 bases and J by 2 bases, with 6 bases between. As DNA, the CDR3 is TGCAGTGCTAGAGACTTCGACACAGATACGCAGTATTTT. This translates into CSARDFDTDTQYF.

The CDR3 protein is CDLGAFSYNEQFF. The CDR3 DNA sequence: TGTGACCTCGGGGCGTTCTCCTACAATGAGCAGTTCTTC. This rearrangement joins TRBV10-3 to TRBJ2-1, with D possibly called TRBD1 or TRBD2 (5 bases each). The V gene's germline CDR1 is ENHRY and CDR2 SYGVKD. The CDR3 is made up of 13 amino acids.

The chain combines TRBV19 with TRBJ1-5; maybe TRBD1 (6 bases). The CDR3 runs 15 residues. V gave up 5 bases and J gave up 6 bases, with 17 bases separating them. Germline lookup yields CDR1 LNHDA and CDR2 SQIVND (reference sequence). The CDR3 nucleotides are TGTGCCAGTAGTCCCCGGGGGCAGAGGGTTCAGCCCCAGCATTTT. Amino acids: CASSPRGQRVQPQHF. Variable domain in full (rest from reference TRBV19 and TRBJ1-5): DGGITQSPKYLFRKEGQNVTLSCEQNLNHDAMYWYRQDPGQGLRLIYYSQIVNDFQKGDIAEGYSVSREKKESFPLTVTSAQKNPTAFYLCASSPRGQRVQPQHFGDGTRLSIL.

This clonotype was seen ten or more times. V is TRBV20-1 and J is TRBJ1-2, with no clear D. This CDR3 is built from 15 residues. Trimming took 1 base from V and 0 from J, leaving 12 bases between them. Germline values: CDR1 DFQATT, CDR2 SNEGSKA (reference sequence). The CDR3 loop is CSARVRTSTNYGYTF. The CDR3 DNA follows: TGCAGTGCTAGAGTCAGGACGAGTACTAACTATGGCTACACCTTC.

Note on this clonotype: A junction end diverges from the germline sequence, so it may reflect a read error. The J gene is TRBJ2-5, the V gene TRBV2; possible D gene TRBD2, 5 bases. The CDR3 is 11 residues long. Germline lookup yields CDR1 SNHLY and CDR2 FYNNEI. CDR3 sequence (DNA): TGTGCCAGCAGTGACGGGGAGACCCAGTGCTTC. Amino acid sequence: CASSDGETQCF. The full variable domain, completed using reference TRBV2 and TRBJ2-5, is EPEVTQTPSHQVTQMGQEVILRCVPISNHLYFYWYRQILGQKVEFLVSFYNNEISEKSEIFDDQFSVERPDGSNFTLKIRSTKLEDSAMYFCASSDGETQCFGPGTRLLVL.

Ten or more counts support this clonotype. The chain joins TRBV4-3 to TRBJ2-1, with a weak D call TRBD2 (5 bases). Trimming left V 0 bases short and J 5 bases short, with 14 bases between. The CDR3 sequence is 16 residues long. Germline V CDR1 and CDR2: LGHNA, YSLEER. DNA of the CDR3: TGCGCCAGCAGCCAAGAAGCGAACCAGCGGAACAATGAGCAGTTCTTC. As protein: CASSQEANQRNNEQFF.

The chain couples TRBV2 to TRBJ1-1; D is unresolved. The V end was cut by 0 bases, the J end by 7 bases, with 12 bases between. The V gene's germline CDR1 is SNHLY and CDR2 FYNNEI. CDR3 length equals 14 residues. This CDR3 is CASSEAPRLGEAFF. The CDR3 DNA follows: TGTGCCAGCAGTGAAGCGCCAAGGTTGGGTGAAGCTTTCTTT.

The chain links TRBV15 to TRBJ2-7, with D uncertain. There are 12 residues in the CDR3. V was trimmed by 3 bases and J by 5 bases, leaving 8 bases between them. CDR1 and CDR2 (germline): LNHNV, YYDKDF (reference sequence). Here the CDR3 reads CATSRGYNEQYF. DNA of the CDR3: TGTGCCACCAGCAGGGGGTACAACGAGCAGTACTTC.

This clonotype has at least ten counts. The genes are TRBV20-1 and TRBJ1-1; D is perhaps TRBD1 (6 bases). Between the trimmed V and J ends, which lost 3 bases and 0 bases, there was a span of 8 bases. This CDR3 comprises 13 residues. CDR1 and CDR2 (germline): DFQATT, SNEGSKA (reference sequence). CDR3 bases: TGCAGTGCTAGTGACAGGTTGAACACTGAAGCTTTCTTT. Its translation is CSASDRLNTEAFF.

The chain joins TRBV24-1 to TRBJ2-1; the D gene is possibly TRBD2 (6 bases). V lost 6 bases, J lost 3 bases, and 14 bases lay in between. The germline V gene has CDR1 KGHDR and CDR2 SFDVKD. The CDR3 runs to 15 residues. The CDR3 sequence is CATSTTAGNYNEQFF. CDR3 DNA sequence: TGTGCCACCAGTACGACCGCGGGGAACTACAATGAGCAGTTCTTC.

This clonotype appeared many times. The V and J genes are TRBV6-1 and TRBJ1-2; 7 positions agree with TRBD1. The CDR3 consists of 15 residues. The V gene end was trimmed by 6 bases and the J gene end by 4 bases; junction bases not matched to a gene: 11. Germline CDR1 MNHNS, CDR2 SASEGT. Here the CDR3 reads CASRGYPGQSYGYTF. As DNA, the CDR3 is TGTGCCAGCAGGGGATATCCGGGACAGTCCTATGGCTACACCTTC.

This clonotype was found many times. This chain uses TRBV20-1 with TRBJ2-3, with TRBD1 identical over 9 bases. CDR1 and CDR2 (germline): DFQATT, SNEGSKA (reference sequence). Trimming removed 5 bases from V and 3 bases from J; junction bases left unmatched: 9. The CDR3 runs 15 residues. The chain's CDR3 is CSALLGTGTTDTQYF. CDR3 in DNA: TGCAGTGCTCTTTTAGGGACAGGGACTACAGATACGCAGTATTTT.

CDR3 bases: TGTGCCACTAACATCCATAGCACAGATACGCAGTATTTT. It is translated as CATNIHSTDTQYF. The gene calls are TRBV10-3 and TRBJ2-3, with D unclear. This CDR3 has 13 residues. The V end lost 10 bases, the J end lost 0 bases, and 11 bases lay between the germline ends. Germline V gene data show CDR1 as ENHRY and CDR2 as SYGVKD.

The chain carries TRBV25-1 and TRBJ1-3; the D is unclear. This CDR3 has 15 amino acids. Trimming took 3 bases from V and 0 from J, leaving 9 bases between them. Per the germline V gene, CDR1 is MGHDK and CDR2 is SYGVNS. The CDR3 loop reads CASSDYSNSGNTIYF. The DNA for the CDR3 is TGTGCCAGCAGTGATTACAGTAACTCTGGAAACACCATATATTTT.